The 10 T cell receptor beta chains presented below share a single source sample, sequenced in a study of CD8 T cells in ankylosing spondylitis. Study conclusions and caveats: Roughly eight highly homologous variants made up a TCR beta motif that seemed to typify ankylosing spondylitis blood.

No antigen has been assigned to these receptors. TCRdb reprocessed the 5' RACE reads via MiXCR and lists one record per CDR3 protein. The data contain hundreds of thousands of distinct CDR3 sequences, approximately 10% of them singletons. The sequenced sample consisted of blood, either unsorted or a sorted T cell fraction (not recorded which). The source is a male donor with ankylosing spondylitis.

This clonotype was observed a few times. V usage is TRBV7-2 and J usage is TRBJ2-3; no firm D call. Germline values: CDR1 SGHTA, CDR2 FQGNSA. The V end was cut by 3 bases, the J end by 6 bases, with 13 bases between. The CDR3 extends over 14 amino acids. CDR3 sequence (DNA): TGTGCCAGCAGCTTGTGGGAAACTTTGGATACGCAGTATTTT. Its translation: CASSLWETLDTQYF.

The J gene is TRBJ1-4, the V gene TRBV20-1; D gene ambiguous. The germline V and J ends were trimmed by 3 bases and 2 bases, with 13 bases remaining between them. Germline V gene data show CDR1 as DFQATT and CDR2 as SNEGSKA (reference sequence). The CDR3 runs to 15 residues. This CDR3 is CSASGLGPTNEKLFF. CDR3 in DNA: TGCAGTGCTAGCGGCCTCGGACCTACTAATGAAAAACTGTTTTTT.

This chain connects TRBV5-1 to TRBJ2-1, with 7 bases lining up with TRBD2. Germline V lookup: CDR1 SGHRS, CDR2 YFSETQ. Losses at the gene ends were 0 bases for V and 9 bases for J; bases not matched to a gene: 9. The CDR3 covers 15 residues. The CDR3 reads CASSLDYRGVGEQFF. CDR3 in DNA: TGCGCCAGCAGCTTGGATTATCGGGGGGTGGGTGAGCAGTTCTTC.

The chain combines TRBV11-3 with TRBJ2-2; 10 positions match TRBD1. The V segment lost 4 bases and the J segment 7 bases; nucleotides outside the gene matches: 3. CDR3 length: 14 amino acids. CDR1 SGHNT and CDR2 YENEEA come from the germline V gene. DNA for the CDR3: TGTGCCAGCAGCTGGGGACAGGGGAACGGGGAGCTGTTTTTT. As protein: CASSWGQGNGELFF.

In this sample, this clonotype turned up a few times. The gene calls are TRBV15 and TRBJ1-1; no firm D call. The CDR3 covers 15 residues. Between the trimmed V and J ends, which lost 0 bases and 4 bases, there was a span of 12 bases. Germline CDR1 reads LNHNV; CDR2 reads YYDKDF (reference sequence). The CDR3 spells CATSRDLALFTEAFF. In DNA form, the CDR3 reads TGTGCCACCAGCAGAGACCTTGCCCTGTTCACTGAAGCTTTCTTT.

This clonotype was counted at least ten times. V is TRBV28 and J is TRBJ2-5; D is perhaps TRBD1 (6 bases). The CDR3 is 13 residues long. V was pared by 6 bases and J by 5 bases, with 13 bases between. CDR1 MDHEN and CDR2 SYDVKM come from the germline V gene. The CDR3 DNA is TGTGCCAGCAGCAACAGGGCTTGGGAGACCCAGTACTTC. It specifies CASSNRAWETQYF. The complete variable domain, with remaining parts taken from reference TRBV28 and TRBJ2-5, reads DVKVTQSSRYLVKRTGEKVFLECVQDMDHENMFWYRQDPGLGLRLIYFSYDVKMKEKGDIPEGYSVSREKKERFSLILESASTNQTSMYLCASSNRAWETQYFGPGTRLLVL.

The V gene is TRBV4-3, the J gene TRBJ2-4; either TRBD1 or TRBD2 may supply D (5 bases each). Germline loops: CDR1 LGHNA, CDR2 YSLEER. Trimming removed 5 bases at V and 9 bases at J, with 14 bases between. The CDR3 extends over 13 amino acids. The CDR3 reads CASSDLREIIQYF. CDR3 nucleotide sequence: TGCGCCAGCAGCGACCTCAGGGAGATCATTCAGTACTTC.

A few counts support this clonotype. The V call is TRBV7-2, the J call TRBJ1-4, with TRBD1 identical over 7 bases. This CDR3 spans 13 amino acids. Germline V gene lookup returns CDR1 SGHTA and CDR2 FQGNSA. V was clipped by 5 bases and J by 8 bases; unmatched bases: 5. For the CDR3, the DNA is TGTGCCAGCAGCCGACAGGGAAGCGAAAAACTGTTTTTT. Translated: CASSRQGSEKLFF. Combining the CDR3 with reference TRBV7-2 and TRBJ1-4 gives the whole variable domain GAGVSQSPSNKVTEKGKDVELRCDPISGHTALYWYRQSLGQGLEFLIYFQGNSAPDKSGLPSDRFSAERTGGSVSTLTIQRTQQEDSAVYLCASSRQGSEKLFFGSGTQLSVL.

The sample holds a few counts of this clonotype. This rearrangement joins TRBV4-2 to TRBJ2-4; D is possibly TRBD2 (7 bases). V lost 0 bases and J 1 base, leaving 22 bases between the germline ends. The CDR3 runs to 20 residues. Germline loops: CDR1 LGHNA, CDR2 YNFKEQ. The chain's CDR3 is CASSQDPGGRGALAKNIQYF. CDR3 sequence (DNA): TGTGCCAGCAGCCAAGATCCCGGGGGGCGAGGGGCTTTGGCCAAAAACATTCAGTACTTC.

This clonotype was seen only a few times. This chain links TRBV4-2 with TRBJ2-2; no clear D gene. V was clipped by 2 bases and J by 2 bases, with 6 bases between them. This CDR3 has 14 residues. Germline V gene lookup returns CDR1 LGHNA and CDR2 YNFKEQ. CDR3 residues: CASSQLLNTGELFF. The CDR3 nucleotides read TGTGCCAGCAGCCAACTGCTAAACACCGGGGAGCTGTTTTTT.